A single sample is the source of the 13 T cell receptor beta chains below, sequenced in a study of graft-versus-host responses after intestinal transplantation. Generated by immunoSEQ multiplex PCR, the TCRdb table keeps only in-frame clones and is missing some. The table lists around 20,000 clones, more than 65% of them singletons. Sequences were derived from PBMCs, sampled 14 days after transplant. The source is a human patient who received an intestinal transplant, so some T cells may come from the graft donor.

The chain employs TRBV7-9 and TRBJ2-3, with D maybe TRBD1 (6 bases). The V and J ends lost 1 base and 3 bases respectively, with 14 bases between them. The V gene's germline CDR1 is SEHNR and CDR2 FQNEAQ (reference sequence). This CDR3 is built from 16 residues. CDR3 loop: CASSLGEQGWTDTQYF. The CDR3 DNA is TGTGCCAGCAGCTTAGGGGAACAGGGTTGGACAGATACGCAGTATTTT.

Notes on this clone: Other DNA sequences of this sample code for an identical CDR3. The V gene is TRBV21-1, the J gene TRBJ2-2; the listed D gene, TRBD2, was not tested against the DNA. TRBV21-1 is a documented pseudogene. CDR3 size: 14 residues. CDR3 sequence reads: CVRLGGPNTGELFF. CDR3 bases: TGTGTTAGGCTGGGGGGACCGAACACCGGGGAGCTGTTTTTT.

This clone was counted between two and nine times. The chain carries TRBV4-1 and TRBJ1-4; 9 bases are shared with TRBD1. The CDR3 sequence is 15 residues long. Germline CDR1 reads MGHRA; CDR2 reads YSYEKL. V was pared by 4 bases and J by 7 bases, with 7 bases of the junction left unmatched. This CDR3 reads CASSRSGTGSEKLFF. DNA of the CDR3: TGCGCCAGCAGCCGCTCCGGGACAGGGAGTGAAAAACTGTTTTTT.

The chain employs TRBV27 and TRBJ1-2; D gene unclear. CDR3 length: 12 residues. V gave up 2 bases and J gave up 6 bases, with 7 bases separating them. Germline CDR1 and CDR2: MNHEY and SMNVEV (reference sequence). The CDR3 region is CASSLMGDGYTF. In DNA form, the CDR3 reads TGTGCCAGCAGTTTAATGGGAGATGGCTACACCTTC.

The chain links TRBV30 to TRBJ2-7; TRBD2 matches at 8 bases. CDR1 and CDR2 from the germline V gene are GTSNPN and SVGIG (reference sequence). With V trimmed by 5 bases and J by 1 base, 4 bases remained unmatched. The CDR3 has 13 amino acids. In DNA, the CDR3 is TGTGCCTGGTCGAGCGGGAGTTCCTACGAGCAGTACTTC. It codes for CAWSSGSSYEQYF.

The chain employs TRBV27 and TRBJ1-5, with 9 bases aligning to TRBD1. From germline, CDR1 is MNHEY and CDR2 SMNVEV (reference sequence). Trimming took 6 bases from V and 6 from J; bases not matched to a gene: 6. The CDR3 runs 14 residues. The CDR3 region is CASRRTGGAQPQHF. CDR3 DNA sequence: TGTGCCAGCAGGAGAACAGGGGGCGCTCAGCCCCAGCATTTT.

The chain employs TRBV5-5 and TRBJ1-1; D may be TRBD1 (6 bases). V lost 4 bases and J lost 0, with 10 bases in between. The CDR3 totals 14 residues. Germline V gene lookup returns CDR1 SGHKS and CDR2 YYEKEE (reference sequence). This chain's CDR3 is CASSQGSVNTEAFF. The CDR3 DNA reads as TGTGCCAGCAGCCAGGGGAGTGTGAACACTGAAGCTTTCTTT.

J is TRBJ2-5 and V is TRBV2; no clear D. The germline gives CDR1 SNHLY, CDR2 FYNNEI. The CDR3 is made up of 15 amino acids. Trimming removed 6 bases from V and 1 base from J, with 15 bases in between. Written as DNA, the CDR3 is TGTGCCAGCAGGGAAAACTACCGGGTCCAAGAGACCCAGTACTTC. It yields the protein CASRENYRVQETQYF.

This chain joins TRBV6-1 and TRBJ1-5; D possibly corresponds to TRBD1 (6 bases). V was clipped by 2 bases and J by 5 bases, with 22 bases between them. Germline CDR1 MNHNS, CDR2 SASEGT. This CDR3 spans 18 amino acids. CDR3 region: CASSEPVLDSRRYQPQHF. The CDR3 nucleotides read TGTGCCAGCAGTGAACCAGTTTTGGACAGTCGAAGGTATCAGCCCCAGCATTTT.

The V gene is TRBV5-1, the J gene TRBJ2-1; 7 bases agree with TRBD1. This CDR3 spans 15 amino acids. The V and J ends lost 0 bases and 5 bases, in that order; junction bases with no gene match: 5. Germline CDR1 and CDR2: SGHRS and YFSETQ. CDR3 protein: CASSLGQGVHNEQFF. CDR3 DNA sequence: TGCGCCAGCAGCTTGGGACAGGGAGTCCACAATGAGCAGTTCTTC.

A remark on this clone: Its ends do not fully match the called genes, so a read error is possible. The chain has TRBV7-7 and TRBJ2-1, with D uncertain. The germline CDR1 and CDR2 sequences are SSHAT and FNYEAQ (reference sequence). The CDR3 contains 13 residues. The CDR3 DNA follows: TGTGCTAGCAGCTTAGGACGTTCAGCCGAGCAGTTCTTC. Its protein product is CASSLGRSAEQFF.

The V and J genes are TRBV9 and TRBJ2-1, with 7 bases that match TRBD1. Trimming at V came to 4 bases and at J to 0 bases, leaving 13 bases not matched to a gene. Germline V gene lookup returns CDR1 SGDLS and CDR2 YYNGEE. This CDR3 contains 18 residues. The CDR3 DNA reads TGTGCCAGCAGCACCCAGGGGGATCCTCCTCCCTCCTACAATGAGCAGTTCTTC. It codes for CASSTQGDPPPSYNEQFF.

This chain joins TRBV5-1 and TRBJ1-1; possible D gene TRBD1, 6 bases. Trimming left V 0 bases short and J 4 bases short, with 13 bases between. The germline V gene has CDR1 SGHRS and CDR2 YFSETQ. The CDR3 loop spans 15 amino acids. CDR3 nucleotides: TGCGCCAGCAGCTTGGCCGGGGGACAAGTCACTGAAGCTTTCTTT. Translation gives CASSLAGGQVTEAFF.